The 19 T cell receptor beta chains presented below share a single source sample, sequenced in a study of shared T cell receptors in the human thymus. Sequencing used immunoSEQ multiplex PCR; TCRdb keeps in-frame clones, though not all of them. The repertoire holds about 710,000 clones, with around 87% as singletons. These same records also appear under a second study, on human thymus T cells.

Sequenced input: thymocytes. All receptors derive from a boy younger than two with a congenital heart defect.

Written as DNA, the CDR3 is TGTGCCAGCAGCCCGACAGGCTGGGGTTCACCCCTCCACTTT. It specifies CASSPTGWGSPLHF. The rearrangement uses TRBV7-3 and TRBJ1-6, with D tentatively TRBD1 (6 bases). Germline loops: CDR1 SGHTA, CDR2 FQGTGA. V gave up 5 bases and J gave up 9 bases, with 14 bases separating them. This CDR3 region has 14 residues.

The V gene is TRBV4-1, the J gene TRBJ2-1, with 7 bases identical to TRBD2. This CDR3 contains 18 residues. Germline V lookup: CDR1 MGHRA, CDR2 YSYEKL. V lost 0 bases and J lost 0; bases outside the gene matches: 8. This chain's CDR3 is CASSQDWGRDYSYNEQFF. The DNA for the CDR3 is TGCGCCAGCAGCCAAGATTGGGGCCGGGACTACTCCTACAATGAGCAGTTCTTC.

The CDR3 loop is CASSSHRDQNTEAFF. The CDR3 bases are TGTGCCAGCAGCTCGCACAGGGATCAGAACACTGAAGCTTTCTTT. The chain joins TRBV27 to TRBJ1-1; possibly TRBD1 for D (6 bases). The CDR3 covers 15 residues. V gave up 6 bases and J gave up 1 base, with 15 bases separating them. The germline V gene encodes CDR1 MNHEY and CDR2 SMNVEV (reference sequence).

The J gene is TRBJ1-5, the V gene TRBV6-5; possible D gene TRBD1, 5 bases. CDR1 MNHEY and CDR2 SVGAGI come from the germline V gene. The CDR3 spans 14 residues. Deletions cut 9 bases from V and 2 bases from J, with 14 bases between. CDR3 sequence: CASVGGMRNQPQHF. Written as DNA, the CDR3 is TGTGCCAGTGTGGGGGGGATGCGCAATCAGCCCCAGCATTTT.

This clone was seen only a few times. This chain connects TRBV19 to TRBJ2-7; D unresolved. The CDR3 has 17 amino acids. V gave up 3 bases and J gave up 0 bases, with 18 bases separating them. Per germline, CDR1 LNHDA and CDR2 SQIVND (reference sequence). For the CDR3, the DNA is TGTGCCAGTAGTATTGACCGGAGTCCACAACGCTCCTACGAGCAGTACTTC. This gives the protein CASSIDRSPQRSYEQYF.

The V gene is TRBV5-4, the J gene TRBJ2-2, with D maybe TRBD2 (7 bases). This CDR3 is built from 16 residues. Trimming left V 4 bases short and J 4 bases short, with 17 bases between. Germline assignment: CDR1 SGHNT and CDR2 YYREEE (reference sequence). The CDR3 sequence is CASSPGGPRATGELFF. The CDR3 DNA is TGTGCCAGCAGCCCCGGGGGGCCCCGTGCCACCGGGGAGCTGTTTTTT.

The CDR3 loop is CAISEGLAGEYEQYF. The DNA for the CDR3 is TGTGCCATCAGTGAGGGACTAGCGGGAGAATACGAGCAGTACTTC. This chain joins TRBV10-3 and TRBJ2-7; the match to TRBD2 covers 13 bases. The CDR3 covers 15 residues. CDR1 is ENHRY and CDR2 is SYGVKD in the germline V gene. J lost 4 bases, V lost 2 bases, and 2 bases had no gene match.

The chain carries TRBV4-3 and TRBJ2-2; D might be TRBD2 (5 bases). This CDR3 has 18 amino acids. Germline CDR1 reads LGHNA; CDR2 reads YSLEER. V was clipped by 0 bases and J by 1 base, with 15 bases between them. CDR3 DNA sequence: TGCGCCAGCAGCCAAGACCCCAACTGGAGGCGGAACACCGGGGAGCTGTTTTTT. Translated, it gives CASSQDPNWRRNTGELFF.

The CDR3 sequence is CASSLDGVGQGTPYNSPLHF. CDR3 coding DNA: TGTGCCAGCAGCTTAGATGGTGTGGGACAGGGTACCCCCTATAATTCACCCCTCCACTTT. The rearrangement uses TRBV11-2 and TRBJ1-6, with 9 bases aligning to TRBD1. The germline gives CDR1 SGHAT, CDR2 FQNNGV. The length of the CDR3 is 20 residues. V was pared by 0 bases and J by 2 bases, with 11 bases of the junction left unmatched.

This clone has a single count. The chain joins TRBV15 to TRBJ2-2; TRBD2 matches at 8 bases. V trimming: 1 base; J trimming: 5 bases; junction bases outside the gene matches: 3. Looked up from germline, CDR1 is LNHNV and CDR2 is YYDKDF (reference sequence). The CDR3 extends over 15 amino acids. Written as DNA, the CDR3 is TGTGCCACCAGCAGAGCGGGAGGGCCAACCGGGGAGCTGTTTTTT. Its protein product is CATSRAGGPTGELFF.

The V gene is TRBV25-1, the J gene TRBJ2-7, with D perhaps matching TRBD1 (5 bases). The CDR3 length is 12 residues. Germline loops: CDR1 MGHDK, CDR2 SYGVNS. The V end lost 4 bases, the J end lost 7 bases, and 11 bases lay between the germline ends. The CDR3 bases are TGTGCCAGCAGTGCCCGTCCAGGGGAGCAGTACTTC. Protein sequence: CASSARPGEQYF.

The CDR3 sequence is CASSHPPAESIPFQPSTDTQYF. CDR3 nucleotides: TGTGCCAGCAGCCACCCCCCGGCGGAGTCAATCCCCTTTCAACCTAGCACAGATACGCAGTATTTT. This rearrangement joins TRBV14 to TRBJ2-3; D gene ambiguous. Germline CDR1 SGHDN, CDR2 FVKESK. This CDR3 region has 22 residues. V was cut by 3 bases and J by 0 bases, with 31 bases left in between.

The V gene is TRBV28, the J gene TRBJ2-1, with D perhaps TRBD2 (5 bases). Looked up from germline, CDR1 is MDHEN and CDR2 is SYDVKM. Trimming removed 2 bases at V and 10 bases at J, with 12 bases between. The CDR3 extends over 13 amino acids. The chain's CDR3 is CASSLPGVQEQFF. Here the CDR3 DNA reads TGTGCCAGCAGTTTACCCGGGGTACAGGAGCAGTTCTTC.

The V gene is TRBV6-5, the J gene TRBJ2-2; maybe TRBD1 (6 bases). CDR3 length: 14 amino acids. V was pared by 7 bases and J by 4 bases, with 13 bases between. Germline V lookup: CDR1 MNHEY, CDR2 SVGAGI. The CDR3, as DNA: TGTGCCAGCAAACACAGGGTTGGCACCGGGGAGCTGTTTTTT. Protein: CASKHRVGTGELFF.

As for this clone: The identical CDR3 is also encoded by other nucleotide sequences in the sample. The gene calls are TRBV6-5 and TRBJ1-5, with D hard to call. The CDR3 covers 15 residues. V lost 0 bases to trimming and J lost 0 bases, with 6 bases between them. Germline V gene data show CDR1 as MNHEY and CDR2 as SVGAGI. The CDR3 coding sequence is TGTGCCAGCAGTTACTCGCCCTATAGCAATCAGCCCCAGCATTTT. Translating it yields CASSYSPYSNQPQHF.

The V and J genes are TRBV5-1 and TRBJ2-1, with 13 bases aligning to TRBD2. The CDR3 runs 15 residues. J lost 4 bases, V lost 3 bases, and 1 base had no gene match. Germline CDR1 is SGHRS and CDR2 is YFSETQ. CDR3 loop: CASSSLAGGYNEQFF. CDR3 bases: TGCGCCAGCAGCTCACTAGCGGGAGGGTACAATGAGCAGTTCTTC.

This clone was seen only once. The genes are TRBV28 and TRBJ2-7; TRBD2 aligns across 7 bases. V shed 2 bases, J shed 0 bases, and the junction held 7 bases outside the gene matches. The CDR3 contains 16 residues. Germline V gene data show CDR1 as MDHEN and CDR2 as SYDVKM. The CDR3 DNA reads TGTGCCAGCAGTTTAACCTCTAGCGGTCCCTCCTACGAGCAGTACTTC. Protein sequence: CASSLTSSGPSYEQYF.

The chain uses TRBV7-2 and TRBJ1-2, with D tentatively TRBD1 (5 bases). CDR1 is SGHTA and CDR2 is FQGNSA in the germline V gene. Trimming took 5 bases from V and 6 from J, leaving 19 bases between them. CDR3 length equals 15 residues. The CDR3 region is CASSTRWEGRDGYTF. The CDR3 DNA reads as TGTGCCAGCAGCACTCGTTGGGAGGGACGGGATGGCTACACCTTC.

CDR3 protein: CASSVGTSGTAVQYF. CDR3 bases: TGTGCCAGCAGTGTCGGGACTAGCGGGACCGCGGTGCAGTACTTC. V and J are TRBV27 and TRBJ2-7; TRBD2 aligns across 13 bases. CDR1 is MNHEY and CDR2 is SMNVEV in the germline V gene (reference sequence). Trimming removed 5 bases from V and 9 bases from J; junction bases left unmatched: 10. This CDR3 has 15 residues.